This is a list of T cell receptor beta chains from one sample in a study of Graves' ophthalmopathy and Graves' hyperthyroidism. TCRdb re-called the multiplex PCR reads with MiXCR, one entry per CDR3 protein. Among 240,000 or so distinct CDR3 sequences listed, about 47% were seen once. The sequencing input was peripheral blood. Receptors were obtained from an adult man with Graves' ophthalmopathy. CDR3s include the opening cysteine and the closing phenylalanine or tryptophan. A D gene is named only where the DNA matches it firmly.

TRBV12-3/TRBV12-4,NA,TRBJ2-7,CASVGGGSSYEQYF
TRBV7-9,NA,TRBJ2-7,CASSDSGKTGQYF
TRBV20-1,TRBD1,TRBJ1-2,CSATGQGLYLNYGYTF
TRBV7-9,NA,TRBJ1-1,CASSLLQVTEAFF
TRBV2,TRBD1,TRBJ2-7,CASSFSGTGAYEQYF
TRBV19,NA,TRBJ1-4,CASKGVVDEKLFF
TRBV7-2,NA,TRBJ2-5,CASSLGAGVTIGETQYF
TRBV25-1,NA,TRBJ1-6,CASSELGSSPLHF
TRBV24-1,NA,TRBJ2-5,CATSFDAQETQYF
TRBV4-1,NA,TRBJ2-7,CASRPRRPFSYEQYF
TRBV2,NA,TRBJ2-7,CASGRHYEQYF
TRBV4-1,NA,TRBJ1-2,CASSLMAGDNYGYTF
TRBV6-5,TRBD1,TRBJ1-6,CASTPSTGGRSPLHF
TRBV6-5,NA,TRBJ1-2,CASSDVGFQGYGYTF
TRBV10-2,NA,TRBJ2-2,CASSDYRGGELFF
TRBV19,NA,TRBJ1-6,CASSIEGQNSPLHF
TRBV5-1,TRBD1,TRBJ1-1,CASSRTGEAEAFF
TRBV20-1,NA,TRBJ2-7,CSASGAARVREQYF
TRBV20-1,NA,TRBJ2-3,CSARVIFRSSTDTQYF
TRBV6-6,NA,TRBJ2-7,CASSSYLDEQYF
TRBV2,NA,TRBJ1-4,CASKKVGAGKLFF
TRBV2,NA,TRBJ1-4,CASSSQGEKLFF
TRBV6-5,NA,TRBJ2-6,CASSYSMTEANVLTF
TRBV10-3,TRBD1,TRBJ1-1,CATHLGGGTGVNEAFF
TRBV29-1,NA,TRBJ1-2,CSVRWEANYGYTF
TRBV12-3/TRBV12-4,TRBD1,TRBJ1-6,CASRPGQGGSPLHF
TRBV20-1,NA,TRBJ2-5,CSAAGGSETQYF
TRBV7-2,NA,TRBJ1-2,CASSSSGVGYTF
TRBV20-1,NA,TRBJ1-2,CSARGQANYGYTF
TRBV12-3/TRBV12-4,NA,TRBJ2-2,CASSFAERTGELFF
TRBV20-1,TRBD1,TRBJ1-2,CSAGQESFYGYTF
TRBV6-4,NA,TRBJ1-5,CASRVQGPSNQPQHF
TRBV24-1,NA,TRBJ1-5,CATSEPPGSSQPQHF
TRBV20-1,TRBD1,TRBJ1-2,CSATQGADGYTF
TRBV10-3,NA,TRBJ2-5,CAISETASQETQYF
TRBV15,NA,TRBJ1-5,CATSRDWGRGSPNQPQHF
TRBV3-1,NA,TRBJ1-2,CASSQETTDPLYGYTF
TRBV9,NA,TRBJ1-3,CASSVDDGTLFGNTIYF
TRBV2,NA,TRBJ2-5,CASSDGGGSSSQYF
TRBV2,TRBD2,TRBJ2-2,CASSRTSLATGELFF
TRBV5-8,NA,TRBJ2-5,CASSLGAAGYQETQYF
TRBV19,TRBD2,TRBJ2-2,CASRDSGDRTGELFF
TRBV12-3/TRBV12-4,TRBD2,TRBJ2-5,CASSPIGGQETQYF
TRBV7-2,NA,TRBJ1-2,CASSPSSTSYGYTF
TRBV20-1,NA,TRBJ2-7,CSARDPHSSYEQYF
TRBV5-8,NA,TRBJ1-1,CASTEGGVGTEAFF
TRBV10-3,NA,TRBJ2-7,CAISEGRGEQYF
TRBV20-1,TRBD2,TRBJ2-2,CSARPTSGPGSTGELFF
TRBV9,TRBD2,TRBJ2-5,CASSKRSRGTGGMGETQYF
TRBV5-5,TRBD2,TRBJ2-5,CASSLDPSGGQETQYF
TRBV10-3,TRBD1,TRBJ2-7,CAISPMRGQGQPRPTGYEQYF
TRBV20-1,NA,TRBJ2-7,CSVKETYEQYF
TRBV19,TRBD2,TRBJ2-3,CASSITASGTFTDTQYF
TRBV5-8,NA,TRBJ2-2,CASSLAPHTGELFF
TRBV7-2,NA,TRBJ1-6,CASSRASGVYNSPLHF
TRBV5-1,NA,TRBJ2-2,CASSLGDRELFF
TRBV20-1,TRBD1,TRBJ1-2,CSARPPGQGASSGYTF